This entry lists 13 T cell receptor beta chains sequenced from one sample in a study of T cell responses to AZD1222 COVID-19 vaccine. Here immunoSEQ multiplex PCR was the method, and the copy in TCRdb shows in-frame clones only, minus some. The sample lists about 140,000 clones, roughly 92% occurring once. Sequencing was performed on peripheral blood, taken on day 0 of AZD1222 vaccination. The receptors derive from an adult in good health.

This clone was detected only a few times. The chain uses TRBV2 and TRBJ1-2, with TRBD1 identical over 8 bases. V lost 6 bases to trimming and J lost 6 bases; unmatched junction nucleotides: 3. Germline lookup yields CDR1 SNHLY and CDR2 FYNNEI. This CDR3 contains 12 residues. This CDR3 is CASREDRDGYTF. In DNA, the CDR3 is TGTGCCAGCAGGGAGGACAGGGATGGCTACACCTTC.

This clone was seen a few times. The chain recombines TRBV27 with TRBJ1-5; the D is unclear. This CDR3 comprises 15 residues. Trimming shortened V by 1 base and J by 2 bases, and 9 bases separated the two germline ends. Germline lookup yields CDR1 MNHEY and CDR2 SMNVEV (reference sequence). CDR3 residues: CASSLWSGGNQPQHF. The CDR3 DNA reads TGTGCCAGCAGTTTATGGAGTGGGGGCAATCAGCCCCAGCATTTT.

The J gene is TRBJ1-3, the V gene TRBV6-1; D remains ambiguous. V lost 0 bases and J lost 3, with 6 bases in between. This CDR3 is built from 14 residues. Germline values: CDR1 MNHNS, CDR2 SASEGT. Here the CDR3 DNA reads TGTGCCAGCAGTGAAGCAACTGATGGAAACACCATATATTTT. Protein sequence: CASSEATDGNTIYF.

The rearrangement links TRBV4-1 to TRBJ1-5; 7 nucleotides match TRBD1. Germline V lookup: CDR1 MGHRA, CDR2 YSYEKL. Trimming removed 3 bases from V and 7 bases from J; junction bases left unmatched: 9. The CDR3 length is 15 residues. The CDR3: CASSHPGQFNQPQHF. The CDR3 bases are TGCGCCAGCAGCCATCCGGGACAGTTTAACCAGCCCCAGCATTTT.

This clone was detected once. V gene TRBV6-4 combines with J gene TRBJ2-7; 13 bases are shared with TRBD2. Trimming removed 2 bases from V and 5 bases from J; junction bases left unmatched: 3. Germline assignment: CDR1 MRHNA and CDR2 SNTAGT. This CDR3 spans 15 amino acids. The CDR3 sequence: CASSDPGLAGHEQYF. The CDR3 coding sequence is TGTGCCAGCAGTGACCCGGGACTAGCGGGACACGAGCAGTACTTC.

The chain has TRBV30 and TRBJ1-1, with TRBD1 matching 9 bases. The CDR3 consists of 13 residues. Trimming cost V 1 base and J 3 bases; bases outside gene matches: 0. Germline V CDR1 and CDR2: GTSNPN, SVGIG (reference sequence). The CDR3 DNA reads TGTGCCTGGAGTGGGGACAGGGACACTGAAGCTTTCTTT. Protein sequence: CAWSGDRDTEAFF.

This chain joins TRBV7-6 and TRBJ2-1; 8 bases are shared with TRBD2. The trim removed 5 bases at V and 4 bases at J, leaving 13 bases unmatched. Germline V gene data show CDR1 as SGHVS and CDR2 as FNYEAQ. There are 17 residues in the CDR3. For the CDR3, the DNA is TGTGCCAGCAGCACGAGAAGTACTAGCGGACCTTACAATGAGCAGTTCTTC. It is translated as CASSTRSTSGPYNEQFF.

This clone is a singleton in its sample. The gene calls are TRBV30 and TRBJ1-2; D gene unclear. Trimming stripped 2 bases from V and 2 bases from J, with 21 bases between. This CDR3 is built from 17 residues. Germline V gene data show CDR1 as GTSNPN and CDR2 as SVGIG (reference sequence). CDR3 DNA: TGTGCCTGGAGTTCCCCGGGCCTATCGGACGGGAACTATGGCTACACCTTC. This encodes CAWSSPGLSDGNYGYTF.

The V call is TRBV15, the J call TRBJ1-1; no firm D call. The CDR3 totals 18 residues. Germline values: CDR1 LNHNV, CDR2 YYDKDF (reference sequence). Trimming cost V 0 bases and J 0 bases, with 17 bases left between them. The CDR3 region has the DNA TGTGCCACCAGCAGAGATAAAGGAAACAGCGATTTGAACACTGAAGCTTTCTTT. Translation gives CATSRDKGNSDLNTEAFF.

The chain carries TRBV18 and TRBJ1-2, with D unresolved. CDR3 size: 15 residues. The V gene's germline CDR1 is KGHSH and CDR2 LQKENI. V lost 4 bases and J 4 bases, leaving 16 bases between the germline ends. The CDR3 bases are TGTGCCAGCTCACGAGCAGATACCCCTCCCTATGGCTACACCTTC. This encodes CASSRADTPPYGYTF.

The J gene is TRBJ1-2, the V gene TRBV30; 7 nucleotides match TRBD1. The CDR3 is made up of 12 amino acids. Germline-derived CDR1 and CDR2 are GTSNPN and SVGIG (reference sequence). J lost 8 bases, V lost 3 bases, and 6 bases had no gene match. The CDR3 DNA is TGTGCCTGGAGCAGAGACAGGGTCGGCTACACCTTC. The encoded protein is CAWSRDRVGYTF.

The chain joins TRBV12-3 or TRBV12-4 to TRBJ2-5; possibly TRBD2 for D (5 bases). The length of the CDR3 is 13 residues. V lost 2 bases, J lost 2 bases, and 6 bases lay in between. In DNA form, the CDR3 reads TGTGCCAGCAGTTTACAGCGGCAAGAGACCCAGTACTTC. This translates into CASSLQRQETQYF.

This chain joins TRBV27 and TRBJ2-6, with a weak D call TRBD2 (6 bases). Between the trimmed V and J ends, which lost 8 bases and 0 bases, there was a span of 11 bases. The CDR3 spans 15 residues. CDR1 is MNHEY and CDR2 is SMNVEV in the germline V gene (reference sequence). This CDR3 reads CASRGLGSGANVLTF. The CDR3 DNA follows: TGTGCCAGCCGGGGACTGGGCTCTGGGGCCAACGTCCTGACTTTC.